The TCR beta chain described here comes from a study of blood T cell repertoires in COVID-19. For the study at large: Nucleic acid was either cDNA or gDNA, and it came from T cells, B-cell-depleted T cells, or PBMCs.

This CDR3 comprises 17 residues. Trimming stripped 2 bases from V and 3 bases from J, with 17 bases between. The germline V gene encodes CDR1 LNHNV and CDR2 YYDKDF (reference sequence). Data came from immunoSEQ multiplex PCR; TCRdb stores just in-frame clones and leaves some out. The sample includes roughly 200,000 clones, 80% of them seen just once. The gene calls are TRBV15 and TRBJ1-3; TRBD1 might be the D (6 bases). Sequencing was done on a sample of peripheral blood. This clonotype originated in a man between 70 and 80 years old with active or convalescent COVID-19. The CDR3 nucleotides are TGTGCCACCAGCAGATCCCTTAGTACAGGGAGTGGAAACACCATATATTTT. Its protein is CATSRSLSTGSGNTIYF.